This T cell receptor (beta chain) stems from a study of human T cells and chemical hapten exposure. TCRdb re-analysed the RACE reads in MiXCR, keeping a single row per CDR3 protein. Altogether about 360,000 distinct CDR3 sequences are present, 4.8% being singletons, with the ten largest covering 2% to 2.5%. CDR3 length: 13 amino acids. Germline V gene data show CDR1 as DFQATT and CDR2 as SNEGSKA (reference sequence). Trimming took 5 bases from V and 6 from J; bases not matched to a gene: 4. This sample's time point: patch test 1, 2 weeks after DPC sensitization. The treatment denotes: therapeutic diphenylcyclopropenone sensitization with weekly scalp DPC.

The clonotype was recovered from a woman in her forties or fifties with alopecia areata. Some clones in this sample may be carry-over from other donors' samples. This sample comprised whole blood, obtained in connection with sensitization to the hapten diphenylcyclopropenone (DPC). The chain uses TRBV20-1 and TRBJ1-5; 10 positions match TRBD1. This CDR3 reads CSAGRDRGQPQHF. Written as DNA, the CDR3 is TGCAGTGCTGGCCGGGACAGGGGTCAGCCCCAGCATTTT.